The T cell receptor (beta chain) under discussion was sequenced for a study of blood T cell repertoires in COVID-19. Overall study: T cells, B-cell-depleted T cells, or PBMCs provided the cDNA or gDNA that served as material.

This table comes from immunoSEQ multiplex PCR, and its TCRdb copy is limited to in-frame clones, with some not included. The table lists tens of thousands of clones, 93% of them singletons, with less than 3.5% in the top ten. CDR3 length equals 16 residues. Germline lookup yields CDR1 MNHEY and CDR2 SVGEGT. V was pared by 6 bases and J by 3 bases, with 9 bases of the junction left unmatched. The sequencing input was peripheral blood. The rearrangement links TRBV6-2 or TRBV6-3 to TRBJ2-1; TRBD1 aligns across 9 bases. This receptor was taken from an older man with active COVID-19. This CDR3 reads CASSPSGQGNYNEQFF. The DNA of the CDR3 is TGTGCCAGCAGCCCGTCCGGACAGGGGAACTACAATGAGCAGTTCTTC.